This T cell receptor (beta chain) was observed in a study of Graves' ophthalmopathy and Graves' hyperthyroidism. Trimming at V came to 5 bases and at J to 4 bases, leaving 8 bases not matched to a gene. The germline CDR1 and CDR2 sequences are GTSNPN and SVGIG (reference sequence). The CDR3 consists of 15 residues. Amplified TCR beta CDR3 regions were obtained using RNA transcripts as template. HTBI primers were employed in first-round RT-PCR, then a second-round multiplex PCR followed. TCRdb re-analysed the multiplex PCR reads in MiXCR, keeping a single row per CDR3 protein. In the table there are about 220,000 distinct CDR3 sequences, under 25% of which are singletons. This clonotype has more than one count but fewer than ten.

Sequencing was carried out using peripheral blood. The receptor was isolated from a woman between 50 and 59 years old with Graves' ophthalmopathy. This chain links TRBV30 with TRBJ1-1; 12 positions agree with TRBD1. The CDR3 DNA is TGTGCCTGGGTACAAGGGACAGGGGGCATCACTGAAGCTTTCTTT. Translated: CAWVQGTGGITEAFF.